The source of this T cell receptor (beta chain) is a study of T cell changes during pregnancy in multiple sclerosis. Assay: immunoSEQ multiplex PCR; the TCRdb copy retains only in-frame clones and omits some. The sample includes 67,000 or so clones, approximately 92% seen only once; the top ten take roughly 3.2%. V lost 0 bases and J lost 2, with 6 bases in between. The CDR3 is made up of 15 amino acids. CDR1 and CDR2 from the germline V gene are SGHDT and YYEEEE. The receptor was derived from a female donor in good health, enrolled as a control in a pregnancy study. The rearrangement joins TRBV5-6 to TRBJ1-6, with a possible D match to TRBD1 (5 bases). Sequenced material: CD8+ T cells from peripheral blood mononuclear cells, taken in the third trimester of pregnancy. CDR3 DNA: TGTGCCAGCAGCTTGGGGGGCCCCTATAATTCACCCCTCCACTTT. This sequence encodes CASSLGGPYNSPLHF.